This T cell receptor beta chain comes out of a study of shared clonotypes between healthy human individuals. Overall study: Each donor's CD4 naive and CD4 memory cells filled three plates apiece, CD8 naive two, and CD8 memory one.

With respect to this clone: Its matching antigen is unknown.

From germline, CDR1 is MGHRA and CDR2 YSYEKL. V was pared by 0 bases and J by 5 bases, with 17 bases between. This CDR3 is 17 amino acids long. Some clones are missing from TCRdb's copy, which holds only in-frame ones; the method was immunoSEQ multiplex PCR. Here the sample spans more than 850,000 clones, around 82% being singletons. The split of CD4+ cells yielded CD45RA+ naive and CD45RA-negative memory subsets. Findings of the study overall: The study sampled only blood, and tissue repertoires likely differ.

The J gene is TRBJ2-1, the V gene TRBV4-1, with D tentatively TRBD2 (6 bases). The TCR was taken from a man between 18 and 29 years old in good health. Some clones in this sample may be carry-over from other donors' samples. Material for sequencing was memory CD4+ T cells from PBMCs. Subset in this sample: CD45RA-negative fraction. The CDR3 loop reads CASSQDNWRGSDNEQFF. CDR3 nucleotides: TGCGCCAGCAGCCAAGATAACTGGCGGGGTTCGGACAATGAGCAGTTCTTC.